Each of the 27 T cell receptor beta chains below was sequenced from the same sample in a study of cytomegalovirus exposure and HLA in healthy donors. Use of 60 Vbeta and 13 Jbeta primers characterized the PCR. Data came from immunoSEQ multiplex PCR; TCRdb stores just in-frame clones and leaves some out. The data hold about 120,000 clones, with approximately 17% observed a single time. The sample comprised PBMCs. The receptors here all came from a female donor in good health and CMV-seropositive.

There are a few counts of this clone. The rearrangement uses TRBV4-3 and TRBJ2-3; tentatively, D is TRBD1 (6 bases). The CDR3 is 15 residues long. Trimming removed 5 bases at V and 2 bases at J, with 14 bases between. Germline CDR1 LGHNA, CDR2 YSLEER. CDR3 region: CASSKTDSLTDTQYF. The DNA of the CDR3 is TGCGCCAGCAGCAAGACGGACAGCCTCACAGATACGCAGTATTTT.

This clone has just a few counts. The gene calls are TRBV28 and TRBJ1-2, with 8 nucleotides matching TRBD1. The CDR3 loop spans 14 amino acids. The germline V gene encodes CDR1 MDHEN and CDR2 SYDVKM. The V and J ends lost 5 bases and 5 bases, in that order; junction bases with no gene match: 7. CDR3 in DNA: TGTGCCAGCAGTGTGGACAGGGCGCTTTATGGCTACACCTTC. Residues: CASSVDRALYGYTF.

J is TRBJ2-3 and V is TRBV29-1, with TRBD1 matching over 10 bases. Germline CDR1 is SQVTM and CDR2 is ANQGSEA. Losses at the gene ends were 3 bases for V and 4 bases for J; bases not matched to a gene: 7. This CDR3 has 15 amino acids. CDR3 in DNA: TGCAGCGTTGATCGACAGGGGGCTTCCCCAGATACGCAGTATTTT. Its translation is CSVDRQGASPDTQYF.

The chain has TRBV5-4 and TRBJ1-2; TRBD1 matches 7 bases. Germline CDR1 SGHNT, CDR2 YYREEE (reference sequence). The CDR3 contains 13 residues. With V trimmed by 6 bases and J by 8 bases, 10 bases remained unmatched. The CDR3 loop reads CASTTGAPWGYTF. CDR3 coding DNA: TGTGCCAGCACAACAGGGGCCCCCTGGGGCTACACCTTC. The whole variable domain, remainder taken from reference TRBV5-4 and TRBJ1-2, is ETGVTQSPTHLIKTRGQQVTLRCSSQSGHNTVSWYQQALGQGPQFIFQYYREEENGRGNFPPRFSGLQFPNYSSELNVNALELDDSALYLCASTTGAPWGYTFGSGTRLTVV.

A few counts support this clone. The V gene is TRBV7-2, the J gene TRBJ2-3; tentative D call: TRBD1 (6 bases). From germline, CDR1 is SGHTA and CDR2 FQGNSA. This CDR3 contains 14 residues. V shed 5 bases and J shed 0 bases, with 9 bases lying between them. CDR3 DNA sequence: TGTGCCAGCAGCAAACAGGGAAGCACAGATACGCAGTATTTT. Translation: CASSKQGSTDTQYF.

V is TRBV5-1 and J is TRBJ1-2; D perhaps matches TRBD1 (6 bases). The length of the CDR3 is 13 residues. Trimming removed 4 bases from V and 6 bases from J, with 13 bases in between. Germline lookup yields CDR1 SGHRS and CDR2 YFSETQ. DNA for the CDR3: TGCGCCAGCAGCCCCTCGGACAGCCATGGCTACACCTTC. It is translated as CASSPSDSHGYTF.

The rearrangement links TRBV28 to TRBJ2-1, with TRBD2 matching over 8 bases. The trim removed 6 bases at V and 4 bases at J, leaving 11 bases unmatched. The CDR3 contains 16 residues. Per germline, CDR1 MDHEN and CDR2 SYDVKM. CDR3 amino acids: CASSLGPTSAYNEQFF. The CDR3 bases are TGTGCCAGCAGCCTGGGGCCGACTAGCGCTTACAATGAGCAGTTCTTC.

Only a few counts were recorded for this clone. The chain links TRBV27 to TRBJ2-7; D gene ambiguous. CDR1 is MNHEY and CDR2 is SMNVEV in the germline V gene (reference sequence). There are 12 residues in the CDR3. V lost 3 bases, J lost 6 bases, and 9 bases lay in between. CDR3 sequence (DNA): TGTGCCAGCAGTTTCCCACTTGGCGAGCAGTACTTC. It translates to CASSFPLGEQYF.

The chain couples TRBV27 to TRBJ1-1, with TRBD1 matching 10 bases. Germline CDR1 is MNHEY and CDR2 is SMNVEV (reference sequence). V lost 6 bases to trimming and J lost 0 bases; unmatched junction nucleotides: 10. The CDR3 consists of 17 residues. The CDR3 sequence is CASSRGQGMTMNTEAFF. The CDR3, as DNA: TGTGCCAGCAGCCGGGGACAGGGGATGACAATGAACACTGAAGCTTTCTTT.

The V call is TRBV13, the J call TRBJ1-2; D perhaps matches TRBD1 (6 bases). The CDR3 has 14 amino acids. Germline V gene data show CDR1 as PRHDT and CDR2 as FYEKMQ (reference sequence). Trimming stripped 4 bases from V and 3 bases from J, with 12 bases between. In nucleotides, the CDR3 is TGTGCCAGCAGCTCCACCGACAGGCACTATGGCTACACCTTC. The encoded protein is CASSSTDRHYGYTF.

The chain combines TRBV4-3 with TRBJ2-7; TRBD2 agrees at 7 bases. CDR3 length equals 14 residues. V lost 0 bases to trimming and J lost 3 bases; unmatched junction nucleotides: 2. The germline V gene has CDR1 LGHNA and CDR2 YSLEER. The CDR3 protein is CASSQDRTSYEQYF. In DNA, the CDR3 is TGCGCCAGCAGCCAAGATCGGACTAGCTACGAGCAGTACTTC.

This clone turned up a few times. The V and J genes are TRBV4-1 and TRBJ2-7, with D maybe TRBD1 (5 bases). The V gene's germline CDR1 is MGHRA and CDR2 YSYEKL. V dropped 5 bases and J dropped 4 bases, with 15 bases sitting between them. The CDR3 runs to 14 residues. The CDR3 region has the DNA TGCGCCAGCAGCTTGGGTTCAGGGCTTTACGAGCAGTACTTC. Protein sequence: CASSLGSGLYEQYF.

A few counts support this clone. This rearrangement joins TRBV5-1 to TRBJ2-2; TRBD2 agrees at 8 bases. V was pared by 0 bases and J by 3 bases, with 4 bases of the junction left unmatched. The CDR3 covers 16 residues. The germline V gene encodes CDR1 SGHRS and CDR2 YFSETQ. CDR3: CASSLAGTRDTGELFF. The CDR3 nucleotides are TGCGCCAGCAGCTTGGCAGGGACTAGGGACACCGGGGAGCTGTTTTTT.

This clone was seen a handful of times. The CDR3 loop reads CASRWDRSGEQYF. In nucleotides, the CDR3 is TGTGCCAGCAGATGGGACAGGAGTGGCGAGCAGTACTTC. This chain joins TRBV28 and TRBJ2-7; 8 nucleotides agree with TRBD1. Germline trimming cut 6 bases from V and 6 bases from J; bases unmatched to any gene: 7. Per germline, CDR1 MDHEN and CDR2 SYDVKM. The CDR3 is 13 amino acids.

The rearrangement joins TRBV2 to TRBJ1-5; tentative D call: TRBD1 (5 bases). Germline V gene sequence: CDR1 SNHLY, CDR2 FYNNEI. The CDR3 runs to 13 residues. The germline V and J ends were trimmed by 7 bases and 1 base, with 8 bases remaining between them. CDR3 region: CASTGRSNQPQHF. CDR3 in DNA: TGTGCCAGCACAGGGCGCAGCAATCAGCCCCAGCATTTT.

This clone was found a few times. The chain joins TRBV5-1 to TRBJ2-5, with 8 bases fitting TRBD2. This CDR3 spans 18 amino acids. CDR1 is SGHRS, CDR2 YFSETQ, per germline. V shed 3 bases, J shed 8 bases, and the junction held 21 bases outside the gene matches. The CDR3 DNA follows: TGCGCCAGCAGCTCCCTCGGGCTAGCGGGTTTCGGGGTGGCTACCCAGTACTTC. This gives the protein CASSSLGLAGFGVATQYF.

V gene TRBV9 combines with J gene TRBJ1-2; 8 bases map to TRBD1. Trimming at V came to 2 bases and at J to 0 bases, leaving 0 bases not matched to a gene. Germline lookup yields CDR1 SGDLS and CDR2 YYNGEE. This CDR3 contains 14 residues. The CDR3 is CASSVDRANYGYTF. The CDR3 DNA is TGTGCCAGCAGCGTGGACAGGGCTAACTATGGCTACACCTTC.

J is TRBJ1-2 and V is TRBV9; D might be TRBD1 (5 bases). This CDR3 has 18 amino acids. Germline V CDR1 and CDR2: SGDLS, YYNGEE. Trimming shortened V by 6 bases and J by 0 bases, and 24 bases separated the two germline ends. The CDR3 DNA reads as TGTGCCAGCACACCCCCCCTGGGGCGATCCCCCTCTAACTATGGCTACACCTTC. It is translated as CASTPPLGRSPSNYGYTF.

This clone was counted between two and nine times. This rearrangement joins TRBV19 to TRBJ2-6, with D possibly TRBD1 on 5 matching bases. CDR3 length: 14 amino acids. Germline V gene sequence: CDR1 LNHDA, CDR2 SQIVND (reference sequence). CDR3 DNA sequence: TGTGCTCCTGACAGCAACTCTGGGGCCAACGTCCTGACTTTC. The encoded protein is CAPDSNSGANVLTF. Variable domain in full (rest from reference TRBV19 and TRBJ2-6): DGGITQSPKYLFRKEGQNVTLSCEQNLNHDAMYWYRQDPGQGLRLIYYSQIVNDFQKGDIAEGYSVSREKKESFPLTVTSAQKNPTAFYLCAPDSNSGANVLTFGAGSRLTVL.

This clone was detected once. CDR3 nucleotide sequence: TGCGCCAGCAGCCAAGATCCAGGAATAGATTCTGGAAACACCATATATTTT. This codes for CASSQDPGIDSGNTIYF. The chain is built from TRBV4-3 and TRBJ1-3, with unresolved D. The germline gives CDR1 LGHNA, CDR2 YSLEER. V lost 0 bases, J lost 1 base, and 13 bases lay in between. The CDR3 consists of 17 residues.

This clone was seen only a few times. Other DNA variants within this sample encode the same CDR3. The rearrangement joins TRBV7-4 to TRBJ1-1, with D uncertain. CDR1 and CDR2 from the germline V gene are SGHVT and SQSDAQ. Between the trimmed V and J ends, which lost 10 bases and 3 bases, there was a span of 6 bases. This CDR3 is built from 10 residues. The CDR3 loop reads CANFDTEAFF. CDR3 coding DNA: TGTGCCAACTTCGACACTGAAGCTTTCTTT.

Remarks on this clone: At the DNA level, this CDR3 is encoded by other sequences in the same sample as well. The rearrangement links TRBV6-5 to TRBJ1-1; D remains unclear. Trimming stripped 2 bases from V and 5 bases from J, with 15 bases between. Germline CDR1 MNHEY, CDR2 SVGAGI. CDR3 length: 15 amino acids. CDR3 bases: TGTGCCAGCAGTTACCTCCGGGTCAGAGGGACTGAAGCTTTCTTT. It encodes CASSYLRVRGTEAFF.

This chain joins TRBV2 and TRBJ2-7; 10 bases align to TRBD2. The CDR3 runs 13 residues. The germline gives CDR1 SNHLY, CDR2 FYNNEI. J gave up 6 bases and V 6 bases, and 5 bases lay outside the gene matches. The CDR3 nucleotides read TGTGCCAGCAGAACCCTAGCGGGAGTCGAGCAGTACTTC. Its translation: CASRTLAGVEQYF.

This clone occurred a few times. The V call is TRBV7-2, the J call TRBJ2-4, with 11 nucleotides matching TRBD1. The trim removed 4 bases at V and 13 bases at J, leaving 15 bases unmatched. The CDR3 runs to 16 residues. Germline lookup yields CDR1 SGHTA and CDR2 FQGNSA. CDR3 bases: TGTGCCAGCAGCTCCCACCGAGGGGGACAGGGGGTTTCACAGTACTTC. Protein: CASSSHRGGQGVSQYF.

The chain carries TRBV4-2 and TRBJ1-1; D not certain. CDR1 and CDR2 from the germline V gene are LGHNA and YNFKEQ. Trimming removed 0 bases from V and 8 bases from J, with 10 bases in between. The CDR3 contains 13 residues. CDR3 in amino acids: CASSQEMRVEAFF. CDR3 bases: TGTGCCAGCAGCCAAGAAATGAGGGTAGAAGCTTTCTTT.

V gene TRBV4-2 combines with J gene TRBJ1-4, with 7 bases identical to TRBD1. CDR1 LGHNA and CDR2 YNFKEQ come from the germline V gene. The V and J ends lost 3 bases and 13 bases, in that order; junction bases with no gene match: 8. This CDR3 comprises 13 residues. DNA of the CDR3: TGTGCCAGCAGCCAGATACAGACAGGGTTACTGTTTTTT. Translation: CASSQIQTGLLFF.

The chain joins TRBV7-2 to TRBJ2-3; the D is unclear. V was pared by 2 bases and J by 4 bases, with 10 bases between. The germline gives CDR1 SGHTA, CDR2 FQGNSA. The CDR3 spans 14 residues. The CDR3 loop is CASSLRPQADTQYF. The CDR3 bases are TGTGCCAGCAGCTTAAGACCCCAGGCAGATACGCAGTATTTT.